This T cell receptor beta chain appears in the sequencing data of a study of blood T cell repertoires in COVID-19. Study in general: The United States, Italy and Spain provided the acute and convalescent COVID-19 samples. Nucleic acid was either cDNA or gDNA, and it came from T cells, B-cell-depleted T cells, or PBMCs.

In the source study's methods: By means of reference gene primer amplification, nucleated cell counts were estimated. TCRdb's table, derived via immunoSEQ multiplex PCR, lists solely in-frame clones and lacks some. That table is the source of V, J and clone size, and D and trimming were worked out from the DNA. The data contain approximately 250,000 clones, around four fifths of them singletons. The trim removed 5 bases at V and 4 bases at J, leaving 2 bases unmatched. Germline V gene data show CDR1 as LGHNT and CDR2 as FRNRAP. CDR3 length: 14 amino acids. This clone has just a few counts. The clonotype was recovered from a man in his 60s with acute or convalescent COVID-19. This chain joins TRBV12-5 and TRBJ1-6; 7 nucleotides match TRBD1. Sample: peripheral blood. The CDR3: CASGLTGYNSPLHF. The CDR3 nucleotides read TGTGCTAGTGGTCTGACAGGGTATAATTCACCCCTCCACTTT.